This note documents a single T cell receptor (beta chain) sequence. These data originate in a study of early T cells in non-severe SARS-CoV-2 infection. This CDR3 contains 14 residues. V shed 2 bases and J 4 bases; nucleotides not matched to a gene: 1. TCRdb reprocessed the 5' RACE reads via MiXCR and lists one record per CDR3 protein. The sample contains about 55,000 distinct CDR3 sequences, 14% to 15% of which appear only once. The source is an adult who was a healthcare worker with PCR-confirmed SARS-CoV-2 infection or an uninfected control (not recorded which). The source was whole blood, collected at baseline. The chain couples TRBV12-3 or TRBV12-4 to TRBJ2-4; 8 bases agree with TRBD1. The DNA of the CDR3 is TGTGCCAGCAGTTTACAGGGGGCGAAAAACATTCAGTACTTC. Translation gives CASSLQGAKNIQYF.